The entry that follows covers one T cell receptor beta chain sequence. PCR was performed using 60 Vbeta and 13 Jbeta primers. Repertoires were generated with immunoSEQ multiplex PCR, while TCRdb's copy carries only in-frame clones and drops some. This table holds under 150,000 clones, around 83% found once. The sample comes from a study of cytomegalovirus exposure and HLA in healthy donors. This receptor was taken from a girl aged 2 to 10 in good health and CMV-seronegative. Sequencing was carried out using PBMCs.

The CDR3 loop reads CSVSGTDTGELFF. CDR3 in DNA: TGCAGCGTATCCGGGACAGACACCGGGGAGCTGTTTTTT. The V and J genes are TRBV29-1 and TRBJ2-2; 7 bases match TRBD1. Germline CDR1 and CDR2: SQVTM and ANQGSEA. The CDR3 extends over 13 amino acids. V trimming: 6 bases; J trimming: 3 bases; junction bases outside the gene matches: 4.